Given below is one TCR beta chain in context. The antigen remains undetermined. The data were obtained in a study of T-cell memory formation after mild COVID-19. Study summary: Largely donor-specific TCR clusters were found.

V shed 4 bases and J shed 2 bases, with 14 bases lying between them. CDR1 and CDR2 (germline): SGHRS, YFSETQ. The CDR3 extends over 15 amino acids. 5'RACE, which relied on constant-segment primers, yielded TCR alpha and TCR beta cDNA libraries carrying sample barcodes and UMIs. TCRdb re-analysed the 5' RACE reads in MiXCR, keeping a single row per CDR3 protein. The sample has 210,000 or so distinct CDR3 sequences, roughly a tenth seen once; the top ten hold 2.5% to 3.5%. Whole-study results and caveats: Cross-reactive memory apparently joined, as some responding clones appeared in pre-infection memory. Day 15 to 85 contracting clones showed balanced CD4/CD8; later expanders leaned CD4+.

What was sequenced was PBMCs or a T cell subset sorted from them (not recorded which). This sequence was found in a man between 18 and 29 years old who had mild COVID-19 (a few samples of this study predate the infection). Cell type and time point are not known. This sequence joins TRBV5-1 and TRBJ2-3, with a weak D call TRBD1 (6 bases). The chain's CDR3 is CASSPGQSHTDTQYF. DNA of the CDR3: TGCGCCAGCAGCCCCGGACAGAGTCACACAGATACGCAGTATTTT. Together with reference TRBV5-1 and TRBJ2-3, the CDR3 gives the full variable domain: KAGVTQTPRYLIKTRGQQVTLSCSPISGHRSVSWYQQTPGQGLQFLFEYFSETQRNKGNFPGRFSGRQFSNSRSEMNVSTLELGDSALYLCASSPGQSHTDTQYFGPGTRLTVL.